A single T cell receptor beta chain is shown here with its context. From germline, CDR1 is LGHNT and CDR2 FRNRAP. V was pared by 6 bases and J by 6 bases, with 12 bases of the junction left unmatched. The CDR3 consists of 16 residues. The sample originates from a study of Graves' ophthalmopathy and Graves' hyperthyroidism. Scientists amplified the TCR beta CDR3 regions from RNA transcripts. An opening RT-PCR round employed HTBI primers and preceded a second-round multiplex PCR. TCRdb re-derived calls from the multiplex PCR reads in MiXCR, one entry per CDR3 protein. The sample lists about 220,000 distinct CDR3 sequences, around a fifth occurring once.

Sequencing was carried out using peripheral blood. The receptor's source is a woman in her forties or fifties with Graves' ophthalmopathy. The chain joins TRBV12-5 to TRBJ2-7; 12 bases fit TRBD2. DNA for the CDR3: TGTGCTAGTGGCCCAGGACTAGCGGGACCCGGGGGCGAGCAGTACTTC. Translated, it gives CASGPGLAGPGGEQYF.